This T cell receptor (beta chain) was recorded in a study of identifying expanded T cells in peripheral blood. Study-wide findings and caveats: Differentially abundant clones: about 1.3 between replicates, approximately 15 at around 2 weeks, 19 to 20 at four.

Assay used: immunoSEQ multiplex PCR; TCRdb lists only in-frame clones, some missing. Among around 120,000 clones listed, about 88% were seen once. During the collection period, no donor immune events like infections were recorded. Points on this clone: The antigen remains unidentified.

Per the germline V gene, CDR1 is SGHDN and CDR2 is FVKESK. V lost 4 bases, J lost 9 bases, and 13 bases lay in between. This CDR3 region has 13 residues. The source material was blood. The clonotype originates from a person between 18 and 75 years old in good health. The chain uses TRBV14 and TRBJ2-1, with D hard to call. The CDR3 bases are TGTGCCAGCAGCCGATTCGATGTAGGTGAGCAGTTCTTC. Its protein product is CASSRFDVGEQFF.